A single sample is the source of the 12 T cell receptor beta chains below, sequenced in a study of T cell repertoires in cytomegalovirus infection. TCRdb analysed the reads with MiXCR anew, one entry per CDR3 protein. This table holds 900,000 to 950,000 distinct CDR3 sequences, approximately 31% found once. No antigen has been identified for these receptors. The sequencing here drew on cultured CD8+ T cells from PBMCs, taken from culture after CMV antigen stimulation. The receptors derive from a human donor in good health (CMV status not recorded). Some clones in this sample may be carry-over from other donors' samples.

This clonotype occurred a few times. This sequence joins TRBV4-1 and TRBJ2-2, with TRBD1 matching over 7 bases. Germline CDR1 MGHRA, CDR2 YSYEKL. CDR3 length: 15 residues. V lost 5 bases, J lost 14 bases, and 17 bases stayed unmatched. In DNA form, the CDR3 reads TGCGCCAGCAGCTGGGGACAGAACACCGGGGAATACCTGTTTTTT. Translating gives CASSWGQNTGEYLFF.

The V and J genes are TRBV19 and TRBJ2-2; 11 nucleotides align to TRBD1. The ends lost 3 bases at V and 4 bases at J; junction bases unmatched: 7. CDR1 is LNHDA and CDR2 is SQIVND in the germline V gene (reference sequence). This CDR3 spans 17 amino acids. CDR3: CASSIEDRGLGTGELFF. As DNA, the CDR3 is TGTGCCAGTAGTATTGAGGACAGGGGGCTTGGCACCGGGGAGCTGTTTTTT.

This clonotype was counted only a few times. The chain employs TRBV7-3 and TRBJ2-6; the D gene could be TRBD1 or TRBD2 (5 bases each). The germline V gene encodes CDR1 SGHTA and CDR2 FQGTGA. V lost 5 bases, J lost 0 bases, and 20 bases lay in between. There are 19 residues in the CDR3. The CDR3 DNA is TGTGCCAGCAGCCAATGGGAGCTGGGACGGCCCTCTGGGGCCAACGTCCTGACTTTC. Translated: CASSQWELGRPSGANVLTF.

This rearrangement joins TRBV11-1 to TRBJ2-1; D gene unclear. The CDR3 has 14 residues. Germline-derived CDR1 and CDR2 are SGHAT and FQDESV (reference sequence). V lost 4 bases, J lost 6 bases, and 13 bases lay in between. CDR3 sequence: CASSSGTIANEQFF. Written as DNA, the CDR3 is TGTGCCAGCAGCTCAGGAACTATAGCCAATGAGCAGTTCTTC.

V is TRBV2 and J is TRBJ1-2, with 10 bases identical to TRBD1. The germline V gene has CDR1 SNHLY and CDR2 FYNNEI. This CDR3 region has 15 residues. Trimming at V came to 9 bases and at J to 4 bases, leaving 11 bases not matched to a gene. CDR3 sequence: CASLFRDRGFYGYTF. The DNA of the CDR3 is TGTGCCAGTCTCTTCCGGGACAGGGGTTTCTATGGCTACACCTTC.

J is TRBJ2-2 and V is TRBV19; TRBD1 matches at 10 bases. The CDR3 runs 16 residues. The V segment lost 3 bases and the J segment 4 bases; nucleotides outside the gene matches: 5. Per germline, CDR1 LNHDA and CDR2 SQIVND (reference sequence). CDR3 sequence (DNA): TGTGCCAGTAGTATGGGGGGACAGGGGACCACCGGGGAGCTGTTTTTT. Its protein product is CASSMGGQGTTGELFF.

Comments on this clonotype: It may be a read error: a sequence one base away is much more abundant. This chain uses TRBV7-2 with TRBJ1-2; no firm D call. Germline V gives CDR1 SGHTA, CDR2 FQGNSA. The CDR3 covers 16 residues. Between the trimmed V and J ends, which lost 4 bases and 4 bases, there was a span of 19 bases. In nucleotides, the CDR3 is TGTGCCAGCAGCTCTAAGGGCAGGACTTCTTTCTATGGCTACACCTTC. This gives the protein CASSSKGRTSFYGYTF.

The rearrangement links TRBV20-1 to TRBJ1-5; D ambiguous. The V gene lost 2 bases and the J gene lost 0 bases, with 17 bases spanning the gap. Germline CDR1 and CDR2: DFQATT and SNEGSKA (reference sequence). The CDR3 totals 17 residues. In nucleotides, the CDR3 is TGCAGTGCTAGACCCCAGGATTGGAGGCCTAGCAATCAGCCCCAGCATTTT. This codes for CSARPQDWRPSNQPQHF.

This clonotype has only a few counts. The chain recombines TRBV27 with TRBJ1-4; D uncertain. Trimming pared 1 base from V and 7 bases from J, leaving 16 bases between. The CDR3 is 16 residues long. The germline V gene has CDR1 MNHEY and CDR2 SMNVEV (reference sequence). The CDR3 here is CASSLLAGRGSEKLFF. In DNA, the CDR3 is TGTGCCAGCAGTTTATTGGCGGGCCGAGGGAGTGAAAAACTGTTTTTT. The full variable domain, in which reference TRBV27 and TRBJ1-4 provide the parts outside the CDR3, is EAQVTQNPRYLITVTGKKLTVTCSQNMNHEYMSWYRQDPGLGLRQIYYSMNVEVTDKGDVPEGYKVSRKEKRNFPLILESPSPNQTSLYFCASSLLAGRGSEKLFFGSGTQLSVL.

The V gene is TRBV7-9, the J gene TRBJ1-4; no clear D gene. The CDR3 is 15 residues long. Germline CDR1 and CDR2: SEHNR and FQNEAQ (reference sequence). V was trimmed by 5 bases and J by 3 bases, leaving 13 bases between them. CDR3 amino acids: CASSPRREANEKLFF. The DNA for the CDR3 is TGTGCCAGCAGCCCTCGTAGGGAGGCTAATGAAAAACTGTTTTTT.

This clonotype has ten or more counts. This chain connects TRBV12-3 or TRBV12-4 to TRBJ1-1; D is unresolved. The V and J ends lost 1 base and 0 bases respectively, with 6 bases between them. This CDR3 is built from 14 residues. CDR3 DNA sequence: TGTGCCAGCAGTTTAGAGGGTCTGAACACTGAAGCTTTCTTT. This encodes CASSLEGLNTEAFF.

The V call is TRBV7-9, the J call TRBJ1-1; possibly TRBD1 for D (6 bases). The V gene lost 6 bases and the J gene lost 5 bases, with 13 bases spanning the gap. The CDR3 is 13 residues long. Germline lookup yields CDR1 SEHNR and CDR2 FQNEAQ (reference sequence). The CDR3 loop reads CASSYPQGTEAFF. DNA for the CDR3: TGTGCCAGCAGTTACCCTCAGGGGACTGAAGCTTTCTTT.